This T cell receptor (beta chain) was observed in a study of cytotoxic CD8 clonotypes in ibrutinib-treated CLL. Study-wide context: Patients attained some 25 partial and 2 complete responses; at median around 5.5 years, around 15 remained remitted while around twelve progressed.

As regards this clone: The antigen remains unidentified.

V lost 3 bases and J lost 4; bases outside the gene matches: 1. CDR3 length equals 14 residues. Germline assignment: CDR1 PRHDT and CDR2 FYEKMQ (reference sequence). Study observations and caveats: Timing of sampling differed between sustained-remission and progressing patients. Starting clonality was above that of age-matched healthy donors and tracked circulating CD8+ T-cell counts.

Only in-frame clones appear in the TCRdb table, and some are missing; sequencing was by immunoSEQ multiplex PCR. The top ten hold around 6.6% of the sample, which has 330,000 or so clones, about 64% seen once. From cryopreserved PBMCs came about 2 micrograms of genomic DNA used for TCR beta libraries. The sample here was PBMCs, taken after 36 months of ibrutinib treatment. This chain joins TRBV13 and TRBJ1-3; TRBD1 matches 9 bases. This sequence originates from a human donor with chronic lymphocytic leukemia. DNA for the CDR3: TGTGCCAGCAGCTTGGGGACAGGGGGAAACACCATATATTTT. Protein: CASSLGTGGNTIYF.